This T cell receptor beta chain was sequenced for a study of cytomegalovirus exposure and HLA in healthy donors. As for the study in general: Among roughly 180 million T cells, an earlier analysis found approximately 110 million unique TCR beta sequences.

The CDR3 extends over 13 amino acids. Trimming took off 7 bases at V and 4 bases at J, with 12 bases between the two ends. In germline, CDR1 is MDHEN, CDR2 SYDVKM. On this clone: Its antigen remains unidentified.

Study-level points and caveats: Immune exposure data for these donors was limited to CMV serostatus. Segments of the TCR beta V type were, in most cases, productive about 87% or about 30% of the time in an earlier analysis. Later analysis reportedly placed an Asian-associated ancestry cluster below the roughly 630-donor mean in N-insertions.

The PCR was carried out with 60 Vbeta primers and 13 Jbeta primers. Profiling relied on immunoSEQ multiplex PCR, and the TCRdb table lists in-frame clones only, not all of them. The repertoire has 150,000 to 200,000 clones, roughly 70% of them found once; the top ten carry about 3%. This receptor was obtained from a male donor in good health and CMV-seronegative. Specimen: PBMCs. The chain combines TRBV28 with TRBJ2-3; TRBD2 is a possible D gene (5 bases). As DNA, the CDR3 is TGTGCCAGCACCCTTCCGGGGTCAGATACGCAGTATTTT. Protein sequence: CASTLPGSDTQYF. The entire variable domain, with the rest obtained from reference TRBV28 and TRBJ2-3, is as follows: DVKVTQSSRYLVKRTGEKVFLECVQDMDHENMFWYRQDPGLGLRLIYFSYDVKMKEKGDIPEGYSVSREKKERFSLILESASTNQTSMYLCASTLPGSDTQYFGPGTRLTVL.